This is a list of T cell receptor beta chains from one sample in a study of cytomegalovirus exposure and HLA in healthy donors. Assay used: immunoSEQ multiplex PCR; TCRdb lists only in-frame clones, some missing. Among over 85,000 clones listed, more than 70% were seen once. Material for sequencing was PBMCs. These receptors were collected from a male donor in good health and CMV-seropositive. Both conserved end residues are part of each CDR3. The D gene is left open where the match is weak. Expanded clones get a size class; other rows say once, few or many, or leave the size out.

CDR3nt,CDR3aa,d_gene,j_gene,len,v_gene,abundance
TGTGCCAGCAGTTTGGGCACTTACCCCAATCAGCCCCAGCATTTT,CASSLGTYPNQPQHF,-,TRBJ1-5,15,TRBV28,few
TGTGCCAGCACTCGGACAGTCTCTGGAAACACCATATATTTT,CASTRTVSGNTIYF,-,TRBJ1-3,14,TRBV7-2,-
TGTGCCAGCAGCCCAGGGGATTCGGGCAAAAACAGTCAGTACTTC,CASSPGDSGKNSQYF,-,TRBJ2-4,15,TRBV9,-
TGTGCCAGCAGCTTTTCGGGGGGATTTCGCCTAAACGAGCAGTACTTC,CASSFSGGFRLNEQYF,TRBD2,TRBJ2-7,16,TRBV5-6,-
TGTGCCAGCAGTTTCACAGGGGTCGGCTACACCTTC,CASSFTGVGYTF,TRBD1,TRBJ1-2,12,TRBV28,-
TGTGCCAGCAGCTCCCTCGGAGGACGTATCCAAGAGACCCAGTACTTC,CASSSLGGRIQETQYF,-,TRBJ2-5,16,TRBV7-2,-
TGTGCCAGCAGCTTAGCCCTAGGATCCTCTAGCGGGAGTTCCTACAATGAGCAGTTCTTC,CASSLALGSSSGSSYNEQFF,TRBD2,TRBJ2-1,20,TRBV7-2,medium-sized
TGTGCCAGCAGTTACAGGGGACACCTCTACGAGCAGTACTTC,CASSYRGHLYEQYF,-,TRBJ2-7,14,TRBV6-5,-
TGCGCCAGCAGCCCGAACTCCGGGAGGGATGAGCAGTTCTTC,CASSPNSGRDEQFF,TRBD2,TRBJ2-1,14,TRBV5-1,-
TGTGCCAGCTCACCAGGGGGCAGGGAACGTCAGCCCCAGCATTTT,CASSPGGRERQPQHF,-,TRBJ1-5,15,TRBV18,-
TGTGCCAGCAGTGGGACAGGAGGATACGAGCAGTACTTC,CASSGTGGYEQYF,TRBD1,TRBJ2-7,13,TRBV27,medium-sized
TGTGCCAGCAGCTCCCGTGAGGAGTACGAGCAGTACTTC,CASSSREEYEQYF,-,TRBJ2-7,13,TRBV7-9,-
TGTGCCAGCAGGGGGGGGGTTGGCACAGATACGCAGTATTTT,CASRGGVGTDTQYF,TRBD2,TRBJ2-3,14,TRBV28,few
TGTGCCAGCTCCCCGAGGGCGTTGAACAGGGATGGAGGACGGCAGTACTTC,CASSPRALNRDGGRQYF,-,TRBJ2-7,17,TRBV27,-
TGCGCCAGCAGCTTGGCTCCAGGACAGGGGGGTTTCCAAGAGACCCAGTACTTC,CASSLAPGQGGFQETQYF,TRBD1,TRBJ2-5,18,TRBV5-1,-
TGTGCCAGCAGGCCGACAGGGTCCGGCTATGGCTACACCTTC,CASRPTGSGYGYTF,TRBD1,TRBJ1-2,14,TRBV6-5,-
TGTGCCAGCAGCCTGAATCTCGATGCCAAAAACAGTCAGTACTTC,CASSLNLDAKNSQYF,-,TRBJ2-4,15,TRBV11-2,-
TGTGCCAGCAGCTCAAGTAGCGGGAGGAGGCCCGGGGAGCTGTTTTTT,CASSSSSGRRPGELFF,TRBD2,TRBJ2-2,16,TRBV7-2,few
TGCGCCAGCAGCTCGGGACAGGGGTTCAACAATGAGCAGTTCTTC,CASSSGQGFNNEQFF,TRBD1,TRBJ2-1,15,TRBV5-1,-
TGTGCCAGCAGAGAGGGGACTTTAGATACGCAGTATTTT,CASREGTLDTQYF,-,TRBJ2-3,13,TRBV2,-
TGTGCCAGCAGTTTATACCGGGACAGTGAAAATGAGCAGTTCTTC,CASSLYRDSENEQFF,TRBD1,TRBJ2-1,15,TRBV28,-
TGCGCCAGCAGCCACGACCTAGCGGGAGGAACGTCCGAGACCCAGTACTTC,CASSHDLAGGTSETQYF,TRBD2,TRBJ2-5,17,TRBV4-3,few
TGTGCCAGCAGCGGCCAGGGTGCCTACAATGAGCAGTTCTTC,CASSGQGAYNEQFF,-,TRBJ2-1,14,TRBV5-4,-
TGTGCCAGCAGCGTAGTTTCGGGACTAGCGGTAATAAGGCAGTATTTT,CASSVVSGLAVIRQYF,TRBD2,TRBJ2-3,16,TRBV9,-
TGTGCCAGTAGTATTGACTGGGGCCGGGAGCTGTTTTTT,CASSIDWGRELFF,-,TRBJ2-2,13,TRBV19,once
TGCAGCGCCTATGGGGACAGGGAAGCTAATGGCTACACCTTC,CSAYGDREANGYTF,TRBD1,TRBJ1-2,14,TRBV29-1,-
TGTGCCAGCAGCCAAAGCGGGAGGCCCTACAATGAGCAGTTCTTC,CASSQSGRPYNEQFF,TRBD2,TRBJ2-1,15,TRBV7-2,-
TGCGCCAGCAGCCAAGTCGGACAAACAGCCAAAAACATTCAGTACTTC,CASSQVGQTAKNIQYF,-,TRBJ2-4,16,TRBV4-1,-
TGTGCCAGCAGCTTACGGCGGGGATCTCAAGAGACCCAGTACTTC,CASSLRRGSQETQYF,-,TRBJ2-5,15,TRBV7-7,-
TGCGCCAGCAGCCAAGATTGGAGGGGCGGGATCGACGAGCAGTACTTC,CASSQDWRGGIDEQYF,-,TRBJ2-7,16,TRBV4-3,few
TGCGCCAGCAGCGCGGACAGGATAGAAACCGGGGAGCTGTTTTTT,CASSADRIETGELFF,TRBD1,TRBJ2-2,15,TRBV5-1,-
TGTGCCAGCAGCCCTGCCGGGACAGGGAGCACAGATACGCAGTATTTT,CASSPAGTGSTDTQYF,TRBD1,TRBJ2-3,16,TRBV28,few
TGTGCCAGCAGTTGGGGACATCCGAAGGGCGAGCAGTACTTC,CASSWGHPKGEQYF,-,TRBJ2-7,14,TRBV6-5,-
TGCGCCAGCAGCCCTCGGGATAGCGGGAGGGGTGAGCAGTTCTTC,CASSPRDSGRGEQFF,TRBD2,TRBJ2-1,15,TRBV5-1,-
TGTGCCACCTCTGGCGGGAGGCGTCACGAGCAGTACTTC,CATSGGRRHEQYF,TRBD2,TRBJ2-7,13,TRBV28,-
TGTGCCAGCAGCATAATCGTAGCGGGAGGCCCCTACGAGCAGTACTTC,CASSIIVAGGPYEQYF,TRBD2,TRBJ2-7,16,TRBV28,-
TGTGCCAGCAGGATCGGGAGGGCCTTCGCAGATACGCAGTATTTT,CASRIGRAFADTQYF,TRBD2,TRBJ2-3,15,TRBV27,once